This TCR beta chain was recorded in a study of blood T cell repertoires in COVID-19. Study at large: PBMCs, B-cell-depleted T cells, or T cells provided the cDNA or gDNA that made up the material.

Trimming pared 5 bases from V and 2 bases from J, leaving 14 bases between. The CDR3 has 14 residues. Germline values: CDR1 GTSNPN, CDR2 SVGIG (reference sequence). This clone was recorded only once. The authors' processing: By means of reference gene primer amplification, nucleated cell counts were estimated. Sequencing used immunoSEQ multiplex PCR; TCRdb keeps in-frame clones, though not all of them. The V and J calls and clone size come from that table; D and trimming were worked out from the DNA. The table includes over 85,000 clones, 70% to 80% detected once. The receptor comes from a man aged 65-85 years with acute or convalescent COVID-19. The chain couples TRBV30 to TRBJ2-3; TRBD2 might be the D (6 bases). The sequencing input was peripheral blood. CDR3 in amino acids: CAWGGLALTDTQYF. The CDR3 nucleotides are TGTGCCTGGGGAGGGCTAGCTCTCACAGATACGCAGTATTTT.